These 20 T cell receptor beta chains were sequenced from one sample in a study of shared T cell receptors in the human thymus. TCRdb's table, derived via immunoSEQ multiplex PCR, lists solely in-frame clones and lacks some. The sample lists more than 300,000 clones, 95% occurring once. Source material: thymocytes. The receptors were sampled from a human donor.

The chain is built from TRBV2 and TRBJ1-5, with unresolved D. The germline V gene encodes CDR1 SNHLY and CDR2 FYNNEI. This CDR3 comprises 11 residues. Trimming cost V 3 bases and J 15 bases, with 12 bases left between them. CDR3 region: CASSDAFRRHF. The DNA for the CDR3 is TGTGCCAGCAGTGACGCCTTCAGAAGGCATTTT.

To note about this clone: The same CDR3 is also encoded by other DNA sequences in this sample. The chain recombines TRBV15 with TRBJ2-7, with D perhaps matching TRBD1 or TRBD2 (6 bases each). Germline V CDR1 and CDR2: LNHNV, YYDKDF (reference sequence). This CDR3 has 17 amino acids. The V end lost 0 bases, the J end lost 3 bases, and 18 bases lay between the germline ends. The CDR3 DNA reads TGTGCCACCAGCAGAGATCGGTTAGGGGGGCTCCTCTACGAGCAGTACTTC. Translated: CATSRDRLGGLLYEQYF.

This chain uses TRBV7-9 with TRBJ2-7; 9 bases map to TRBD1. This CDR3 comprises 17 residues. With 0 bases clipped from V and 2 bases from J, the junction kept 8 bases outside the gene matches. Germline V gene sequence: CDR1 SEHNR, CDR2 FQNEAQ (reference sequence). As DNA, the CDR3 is TGTGCCAGCAGCTTAGCGCTAGGGGGACAGGGAGCCTACGAGCAGTACTTC. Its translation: CASSLALGGQGAYEQYF.

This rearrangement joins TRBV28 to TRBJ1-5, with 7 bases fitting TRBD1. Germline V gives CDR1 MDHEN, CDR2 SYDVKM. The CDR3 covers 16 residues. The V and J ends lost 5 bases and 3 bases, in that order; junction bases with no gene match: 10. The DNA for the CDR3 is TGTGCCAGCAGTAATCACAGGGGAGGTACCAATCAGCCCCAGCATTTT. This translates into CASSNHRGGTNQPQHF.

The CDR3 nucleotides are TGTGCCAGTAGTCCCCCTTATGAGGGGGAGGGTAGGTACGAGCAGTACTTC. Translated: CASSPPYEGEGRYEQYF. The gene calls are TRBV19 and TRBJ2-7; TRBD2 is a possible D gene (7 bases). Germline V gene lookup returns CDR1 LNHDA and CDR2 SQIVND (reference sequence). Trimming removed 5 bases from V and 4 bases from J, with 24 bases in between. The CDR3 has 17 residues.

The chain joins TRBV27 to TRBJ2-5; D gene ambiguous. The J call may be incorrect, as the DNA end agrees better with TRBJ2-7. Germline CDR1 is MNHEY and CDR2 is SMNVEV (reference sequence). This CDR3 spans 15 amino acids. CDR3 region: CASSLRAAPLDEQYF. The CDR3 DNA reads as TGTGCCAGCAGTTTACGGGCGGCCCCCTTGGACGAGCAGTACTTC.

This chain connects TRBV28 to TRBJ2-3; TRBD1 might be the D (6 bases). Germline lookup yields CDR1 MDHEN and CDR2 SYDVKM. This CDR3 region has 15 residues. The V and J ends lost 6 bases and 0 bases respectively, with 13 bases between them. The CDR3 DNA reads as TGTGCCAGCAGGGAATGGGACACGAGCACAGATACGCAGTATTTT. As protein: CASREWDTSTDTQYF.

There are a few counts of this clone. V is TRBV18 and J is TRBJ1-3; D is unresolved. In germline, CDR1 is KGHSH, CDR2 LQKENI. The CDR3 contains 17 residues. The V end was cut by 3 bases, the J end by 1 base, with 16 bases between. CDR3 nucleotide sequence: TGTGCCAGCTCACCGCGCTACAGTACCTTATCTGGAAACACCATATATTTT. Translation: CASSPRYSTLSGNTIYF.

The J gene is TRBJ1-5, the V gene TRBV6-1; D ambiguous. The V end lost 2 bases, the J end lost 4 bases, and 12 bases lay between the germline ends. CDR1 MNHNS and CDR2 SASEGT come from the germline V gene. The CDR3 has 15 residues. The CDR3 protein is CASSEKPSRNQPQHF. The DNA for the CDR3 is TGTGCCAGCAGTGAAAAACCCAGCAGGAATCAGCCCCAGCATTTT.

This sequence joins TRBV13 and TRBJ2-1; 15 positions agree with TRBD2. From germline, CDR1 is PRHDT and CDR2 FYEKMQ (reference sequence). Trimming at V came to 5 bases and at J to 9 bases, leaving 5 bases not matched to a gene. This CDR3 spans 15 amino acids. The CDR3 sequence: CASSGLAGGLFEQFF. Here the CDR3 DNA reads TGTGCCAGCAGCGGACTAGCGGGAGGGTTATTTGAGCAGTTCTTC.

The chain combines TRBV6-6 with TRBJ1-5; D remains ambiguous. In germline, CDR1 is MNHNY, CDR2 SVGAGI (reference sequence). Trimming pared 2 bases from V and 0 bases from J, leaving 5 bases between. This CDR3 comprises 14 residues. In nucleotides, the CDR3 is TGTGCCAGCAGTTACCGCAATAGCAATCAGCCCCAGCATTTT. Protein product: CASSYRNSNQPQHF.

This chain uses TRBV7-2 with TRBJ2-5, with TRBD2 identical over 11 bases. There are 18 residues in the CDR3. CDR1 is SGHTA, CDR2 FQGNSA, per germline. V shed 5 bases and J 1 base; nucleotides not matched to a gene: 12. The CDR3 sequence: CASSPGLAGKPRQETQYF. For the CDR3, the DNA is TGTGCCAGCAGCCCCGGACTAGCGGGTAAACCTCGCCAAGAGACCCAGTACTTC.

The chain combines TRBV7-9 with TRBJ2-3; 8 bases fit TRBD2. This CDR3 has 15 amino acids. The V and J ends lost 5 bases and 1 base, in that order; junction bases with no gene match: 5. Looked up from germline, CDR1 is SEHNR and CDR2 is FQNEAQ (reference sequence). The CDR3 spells CASSPPGGGTDTQYF. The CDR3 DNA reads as TGTGCCAGCAGCCCCCCCGGGGGGGGCACAGATACGCAGTATTTT.

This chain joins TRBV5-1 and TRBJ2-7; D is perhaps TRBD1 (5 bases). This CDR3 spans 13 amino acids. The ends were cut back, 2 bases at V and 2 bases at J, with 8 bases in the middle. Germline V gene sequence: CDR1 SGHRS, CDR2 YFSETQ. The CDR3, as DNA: TGCGCCAGCAGCTTCAAGGGGCCCTACGAGCAGTACTTC. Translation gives CASSFKGPYEQYF.

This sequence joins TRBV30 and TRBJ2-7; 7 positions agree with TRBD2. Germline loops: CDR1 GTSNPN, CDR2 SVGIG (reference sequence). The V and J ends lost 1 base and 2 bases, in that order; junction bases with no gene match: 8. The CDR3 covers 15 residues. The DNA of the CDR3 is TGTGCCTGGAGTGCCCCCAGCCTAGCGGCCTACGAGCAGTACTTC. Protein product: CAWSAPSLAAYEQYF.

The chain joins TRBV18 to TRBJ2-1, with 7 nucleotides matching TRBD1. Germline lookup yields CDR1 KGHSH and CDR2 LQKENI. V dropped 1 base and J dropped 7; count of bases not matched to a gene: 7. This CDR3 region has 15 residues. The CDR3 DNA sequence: TGTGCCAGCTCACCACGCAGGGGGTATGTGAATGAGCAGTTCTTC. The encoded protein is CASSPRRGYVNEQFF.

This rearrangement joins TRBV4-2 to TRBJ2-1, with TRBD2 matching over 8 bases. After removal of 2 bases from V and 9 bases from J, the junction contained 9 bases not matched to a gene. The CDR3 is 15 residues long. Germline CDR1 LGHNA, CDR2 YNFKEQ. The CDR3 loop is CASSQNPGGPGEQFF. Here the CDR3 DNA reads TGTGCCAGCAGCCAAAATCCGGGAGGGCCTGGTGAGCAGTTCTTC.

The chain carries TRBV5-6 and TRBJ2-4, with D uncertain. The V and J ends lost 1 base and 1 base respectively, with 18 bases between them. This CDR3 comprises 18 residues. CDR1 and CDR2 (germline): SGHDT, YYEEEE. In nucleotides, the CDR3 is TGTGCCAGCAGCTTGAGAAGGGATTTAGTTTCCGCCAAAAACATTCAGTACTTC. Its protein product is CASSLRRDLVSAKNIQYF.

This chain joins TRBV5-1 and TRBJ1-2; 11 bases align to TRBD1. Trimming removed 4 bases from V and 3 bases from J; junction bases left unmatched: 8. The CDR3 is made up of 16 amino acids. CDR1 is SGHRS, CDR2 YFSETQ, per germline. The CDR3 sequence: CASSPVGQGADYGYTF. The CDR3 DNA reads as TGCGCCAGCAGCCCCGTCGGACAGGGGGCCGACTATGGCTACACCTTC.

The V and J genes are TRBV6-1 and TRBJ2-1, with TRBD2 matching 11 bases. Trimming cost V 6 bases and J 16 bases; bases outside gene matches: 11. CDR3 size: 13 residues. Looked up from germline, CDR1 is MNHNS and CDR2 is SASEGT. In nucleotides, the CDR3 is TGTGCCAGCAGGGGGGGTAGCGGGAGGGCCCTATTCTTC. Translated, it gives CASRGGSGRALFF.